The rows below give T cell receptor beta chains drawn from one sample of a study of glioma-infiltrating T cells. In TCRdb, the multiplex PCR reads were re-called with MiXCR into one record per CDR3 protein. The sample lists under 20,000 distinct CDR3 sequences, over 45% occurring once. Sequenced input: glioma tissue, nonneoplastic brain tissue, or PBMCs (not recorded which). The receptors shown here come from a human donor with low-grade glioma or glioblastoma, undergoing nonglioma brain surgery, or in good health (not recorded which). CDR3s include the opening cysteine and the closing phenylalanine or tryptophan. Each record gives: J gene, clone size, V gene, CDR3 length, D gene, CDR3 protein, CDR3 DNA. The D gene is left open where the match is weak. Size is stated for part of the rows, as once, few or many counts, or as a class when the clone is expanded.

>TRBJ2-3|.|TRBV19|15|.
CASSSAGWSTDTQYF
TGTGCCAGTAGTTCCGCGGGATGGAGCACAGATACGCAGTATTTT
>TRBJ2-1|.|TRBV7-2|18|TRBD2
CASSFMPSGINWYNEQFF
TGTGCCAGCAGCTTTATGCCTAGCGGGATTAATTGGTACAATGAGCAGTTCTTC
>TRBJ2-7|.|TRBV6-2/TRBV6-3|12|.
CASSLQGREQYF
TGTGCCAGCAGTTTGCAGGGGCGAGAGCAGTACTTC
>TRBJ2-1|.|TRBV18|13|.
CASSPGIEGEQFF
TGTGCCAGCTCACCGGGGATAGAGGGCGAGCAGTTCTTC
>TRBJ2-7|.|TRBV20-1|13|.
CSALKGKKYEQYF
TGCAGTGCCCTCAAGGGGAAGAAATACGAGCAGTACTTC
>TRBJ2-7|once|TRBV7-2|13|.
CASNFQTGYEQYF
TGTGCCAGCAACTTCCAGACGGGCTACGAGCAGTACTTT
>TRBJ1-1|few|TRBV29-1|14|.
CSVSRWGSNTEAFF
TGCAGCGTTTCCCGCTGGGGCTCTAACACTGAAGCTTTCTTT
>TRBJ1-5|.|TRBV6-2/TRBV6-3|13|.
CDSSLPSNQPQHF
TGTGACAGCAGCCTCCCGTCCAATCAGCCCCAGCATTTT
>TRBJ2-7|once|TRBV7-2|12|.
CTSSFGAREQYF
TGTACCAGCAGCTTCGGGGCGAGGGAGCAGTACTTC
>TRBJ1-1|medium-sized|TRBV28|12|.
CASKGTNFRAFF
TGTGCCAGCAAAGGGACAAACTTTCGAGCTTTCTTT
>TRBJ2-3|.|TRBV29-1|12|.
CSVGGGADTQYF
TGCAGCGTTGGGGGAGGAGCAGATACGCAGTATTTT
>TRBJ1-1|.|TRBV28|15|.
CASSLIGTVNTEAFF
TGTGCCAGCAGCCTTATAGGGACCGTGAACACTGAAGCTTTCTTT
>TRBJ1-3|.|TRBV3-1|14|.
CASMGPGRGNTIYF
TGTGCCAGCATGGGGCCCGGGAGAGGAAACACCATATATTTT
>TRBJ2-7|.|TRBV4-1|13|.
CASSQVAQYEQYF
TGCGCCAGCAGCCAAGTCGCGCAGTACGAGCAGTACTTC
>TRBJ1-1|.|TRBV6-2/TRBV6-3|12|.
CASRLEGTEAFF
TGTGCCAGCAGATTAGAGGGCACTGAAGCTTTCTTT
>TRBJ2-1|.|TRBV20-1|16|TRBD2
CSARDSGGRSYNEQFF
TGCAGTGCTAGAGATTCAGGCGGGAGATCCTACAATGAGCAGTTCTTC
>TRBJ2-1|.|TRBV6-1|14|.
CASGRKRNYNEQFF
TGTGCCAGCGGACGGAAAAGAAATTACAATGAGCAGTTCTTC
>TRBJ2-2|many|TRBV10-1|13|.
CASSRQNTGELFF
TGCGCCAGCAGCCGACAGAACACCGGGGAGCTGTTTTTT
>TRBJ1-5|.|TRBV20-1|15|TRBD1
CSANRGPYSNQPQHF
TGCAGTGCTAACAGGGGGCCATATAGCAATCAGCCCCAGCATTTT
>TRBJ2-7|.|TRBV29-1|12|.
CSVEVRADEQYF
TGCAGCGTTGAAGTCAGGGCGGACGAGCAGTACTTC
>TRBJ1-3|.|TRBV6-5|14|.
CASSRGSSGNTIYF
TGTGCCAGCAGCCGCGGGAGCTCTGGAAACACCATATATTTT
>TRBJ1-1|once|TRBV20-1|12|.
CSARRGNTEAFF
TGCAGTGCAAGAAGGGGGAACACTGAAGCTTTCTTT
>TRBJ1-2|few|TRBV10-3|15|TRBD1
CAISGRDIQGNGYTF
TGTGCCATCAGTGGCCGGGACATACAGGGGAATGGCTACACCTTC
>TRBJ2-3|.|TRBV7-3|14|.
CASSSGLTGKDKYF
TGTGCCAGCAGCTCAGGACTTACTGGAAAAGATAAGTATTTT
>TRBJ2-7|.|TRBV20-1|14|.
CSGEPLRDPTEQYF
TGCAGTGGCGAACCCCTCAGGGATCCTACGGAGCAGTACTTC
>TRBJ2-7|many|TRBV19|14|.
CASSIVTSSYEQYF
TGTGCCAGTAGTATTGTTACGAGCTCCTACGAGCAGTACTTC
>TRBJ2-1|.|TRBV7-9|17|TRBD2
CASSRGLAGSHYNEQFF
TGTGCCAGCAGCCGGGGACTAGCGGGTTCTCATTACAATGAGCAGTTTTTC
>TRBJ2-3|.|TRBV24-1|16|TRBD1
CATSDSTGFSTDTQYF
TGTGCCACCAGTGACTCGACAGGGTTTAGCACAGATACGCAGTATTTT
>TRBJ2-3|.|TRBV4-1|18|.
CASSQRAGDVRSTDTQYF
TGCGCCAGCAGCCAAAGGGCAGGTGACGTGAGGAGCACAGATACGCAGTATTTT
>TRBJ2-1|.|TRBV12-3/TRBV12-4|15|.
CASSPGSGSYNEQFF
TGTGCCAGCAGTCCAGGGAGCGGATCCTACAATGAGCAGTTCTTC
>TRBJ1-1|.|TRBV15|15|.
CATSRGRAGYTEAFF
TGTGCCACTAGCAGAGGACGGGCGGGCTACACTGAAGCTTTCTTT
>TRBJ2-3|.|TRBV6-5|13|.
CAGSYSMGDTQYF
TGTGCCGGCAGTTACTCGATGGGAGATACGCAGTATTTT
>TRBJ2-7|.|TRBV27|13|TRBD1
CASSPWTGAEQYF
TGTGCCAGCAGTCCTTGGACAGGGGCCGAGCAGTACTTC
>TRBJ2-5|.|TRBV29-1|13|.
CSVAFYQLVTQYF
TGCAGCGTTGCCTTTTACCAACTCGTGACCCAGTACTTC
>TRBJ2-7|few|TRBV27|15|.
CASSLVAGSTYEQYF
TGTGCCAGCAGTTTAGTTGCGGGCAGCACCTACGAGCAGTACTTC
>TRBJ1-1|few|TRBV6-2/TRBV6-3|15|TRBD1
CASSYRGPEDTEAFF
TGTGCCAGCAGTTACAGGGGGCCAGAGGACACTGAAGCTTTCTTT
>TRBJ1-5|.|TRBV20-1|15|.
CSARRTEVSNQPQHF
TGCAGTGCTAGGCGGACAGAAGTTAGCAATCAGCCCCAGCATTTT
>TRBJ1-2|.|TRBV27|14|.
CASSQRTHGGGYTF
TGTGCCAGCAGTCAGCGGACCCACGGAGGTGGCTACACCTTC
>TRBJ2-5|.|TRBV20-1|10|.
CSGQQETQYF
TGCAGTGGGCAGCAAGAGACCCAGTACTTC
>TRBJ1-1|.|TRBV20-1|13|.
CSAFRDGNTEAFF
TGCAGTGCTTTCCGGGACGGGAACACTGAAGCTTTCTTT
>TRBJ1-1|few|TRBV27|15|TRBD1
CASSGQGAVGSEAFF
TGTGCTAGCAGCGGACAGGGGGCGGTCGGGTCTGAAGCTTTCTTT
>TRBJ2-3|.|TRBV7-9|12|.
CASSWTADTQYF
TGTGCCAGCAGCTGGACTGCAGATACGCAGTATTTT
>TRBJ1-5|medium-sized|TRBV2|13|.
CASSEARAQPQHF
TGTGCCAGCAGTGAAGCGCGGGCTCAGCCCCAGCATTTT
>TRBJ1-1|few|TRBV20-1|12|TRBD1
CSARQGAAEAFF
TGCAGTGCGAGACAGGGGGCGGCTGAAGCTTTCTTT
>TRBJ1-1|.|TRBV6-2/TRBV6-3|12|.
CASTPGTAEAFF
TGTGCCAGCACCCCCGGGACGGCTGAAGCTTTCTTT
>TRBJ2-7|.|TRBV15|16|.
CATSGLTQTGINEQYF
TGTGCCACCAGCGGACTCACCCAGACAGGTATCAACGAGCAGTACTTC
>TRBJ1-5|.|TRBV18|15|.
CASSPTQQSNQPQHF
TGTGCCAGCTCACCAACGCAACAGAGCAATCAGCCCCAGCATTTT
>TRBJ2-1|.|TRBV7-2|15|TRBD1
CASSLQGDTYNEQFF
TGTGCCAGCAGCTTACAGGGGGACACCTACAATGAGCAGTTCTTC
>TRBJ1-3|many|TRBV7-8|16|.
CASSSSGLSSGNTIYF
TGTGCCAGCAGCTCATCAGGTTTGAGCTCTGGAAACACCATATATTTT
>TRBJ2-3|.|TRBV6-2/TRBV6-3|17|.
CASSYSVEGLPTDTQYF
TGTGCCAGCAGTTACTCGGTTGAGGGGCTCCCCACAGATACGCAGTATTTT
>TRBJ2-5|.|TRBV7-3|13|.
CASSLQLQETQNF
TGTGCCAGCAGCTTACAACTACAAGAGACCCAGAACTTC
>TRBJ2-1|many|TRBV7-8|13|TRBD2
CASSFGLAGVKFF
TGTGCCAGCAGCTTTGGGCTAGCGGGAGTTAAGTTCTTC
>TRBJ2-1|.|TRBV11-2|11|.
CASSQTNEQFF
TGTGCCAGCAGCCAAACCAATGAGCAGTTCTTC
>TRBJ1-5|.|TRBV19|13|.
CASSMGGGGTQHF
TGTGCCAGTAGTATGGGAGGAGGAGGTACCCAGCATTTT
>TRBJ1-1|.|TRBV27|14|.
CASSGRGLNTEAFF
TGTGCCAGCAGTGGTAGGGGGTTGAACACTGAAGCTTTCTTT